The T cell receptor (beta chain) under discussion was sequenced for a study of blood T cell repertoires in COVID-19. Per germline, CDR1 SGHTS and CDR2 YDEGEE. The CDR3 sequence is 15 residues long. The ends were cut back, 0 bases at V and 6 bases at J, with 16 bases in the middle. The data were produced by immunoSEQ multiplex PCR, yet TCRdb's version contains in-frame clones alone and is incomplete. The sample consists of roughly 97,000 clones, about 89% of them appearing once. This clone has a single count. The receptor was isolated from a man aged 45-65 years with acute or convalescent COVID-19. The genes are TRBV5-8 and TRBJ2-7; D is perhaps TRBD2 (7 bases). The sequencing sample was made of peripheral blood. In nucleotides, the CDR3 is TGTGCCAGCAGCTTGGAAGGGGGGAGGGCCGGCGAGCAGTACTTC. Its translation: CASSLEGGRAGEQYF.